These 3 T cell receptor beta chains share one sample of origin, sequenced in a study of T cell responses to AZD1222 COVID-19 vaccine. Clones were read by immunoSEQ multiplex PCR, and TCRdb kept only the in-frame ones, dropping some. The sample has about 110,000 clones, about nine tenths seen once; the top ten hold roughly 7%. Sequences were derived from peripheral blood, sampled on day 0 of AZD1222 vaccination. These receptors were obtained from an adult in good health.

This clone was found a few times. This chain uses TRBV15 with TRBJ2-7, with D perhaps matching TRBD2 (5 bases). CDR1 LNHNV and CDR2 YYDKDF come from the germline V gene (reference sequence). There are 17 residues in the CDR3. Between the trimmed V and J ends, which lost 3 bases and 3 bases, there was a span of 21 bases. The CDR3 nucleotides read TGTGCCACCAGCAGCGCCAAGTGGAGTCAAGCGGACTACGAGCAGTACTTC. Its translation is CATSSAKWSQADYEQYF.

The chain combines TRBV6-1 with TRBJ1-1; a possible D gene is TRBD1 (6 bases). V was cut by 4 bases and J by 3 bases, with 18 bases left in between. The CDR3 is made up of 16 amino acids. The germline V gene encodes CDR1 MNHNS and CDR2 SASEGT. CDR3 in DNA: TGTGCCAGCAGTGGAGTCGTTACGGGGGCGGACACTGAAGCTTTCTTT. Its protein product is CASSGVVTGADTEAFF.

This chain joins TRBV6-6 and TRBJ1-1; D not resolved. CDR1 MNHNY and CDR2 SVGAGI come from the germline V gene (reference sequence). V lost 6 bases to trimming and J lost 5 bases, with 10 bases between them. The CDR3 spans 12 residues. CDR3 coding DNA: TGTGCCAGCAGGCCAGTGGGGACTGAAGCTTTCTTT. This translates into CASRPVGTEAFF.